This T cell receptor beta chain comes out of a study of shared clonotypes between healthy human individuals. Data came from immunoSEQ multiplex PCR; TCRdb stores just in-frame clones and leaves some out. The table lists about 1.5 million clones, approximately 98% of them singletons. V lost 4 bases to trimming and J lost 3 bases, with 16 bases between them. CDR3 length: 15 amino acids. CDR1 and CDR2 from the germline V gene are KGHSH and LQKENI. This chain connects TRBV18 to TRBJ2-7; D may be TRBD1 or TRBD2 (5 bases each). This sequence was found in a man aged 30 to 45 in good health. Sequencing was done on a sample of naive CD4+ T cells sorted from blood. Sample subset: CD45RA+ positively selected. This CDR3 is CASSRNGQGRYEQYF. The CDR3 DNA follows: TGTGCCAGCTCACGAAATGGTCAGGGACGCTACGAGCAGTACTTC. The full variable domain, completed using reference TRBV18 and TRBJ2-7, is NAGVMQNPRHLVRRRGQEARLRCSPMKGHSHVYWYRQLPEEGLKFMVYLQKENIIDESGMPKERFSAEFPKEGPSILRIQQVVRGDSAAYFCASSRNGQGRYEQYFGPGTRLTVT.